This T cell receptor (beta chain) came from a study of blood T cells in healthy people across ages. Samples had at least 6 million PBMCs isolated from them. Then a second PCR, running about 6 to 11 cycles, was carried out with a sample-barcoded 5' primer and a J-beta primer mix. Every cDNA molecule carried a tag from a template-switch adaptor bearing 12 random nucleotides. TCRdb redid the calling of the 5' RACE reads with MiXCR, one entry per CDR3 protein. The repertoire holds 650,000 to 1,000,000 distinct CDR3 sequences, with under 40% as singletons. On this clonotype: The antigen remains undetermined.

General study points: Percentage of naive T cells showed a strong correlation with TCR beta diversity.

Sequences were obtained from blood. This TCR was recovered from a man younger than 30 in good health.

The DNA of the CDR3 is TGCAGTGCGCTGGACTTTCTGGGCAATCAGCCCCAGCATTTT. Translation gives CSALDFLGNQPQHF. V is TRBV20-1 and J is TRBJ1-5; D is undetermined. CDR1 is DFQATT and CDR2 is SNEGSKA in the germline V gene (reference sequence). V shed 6 bases and J shed 2 bases, with 14 bases lying between them. The CDR3 runs 14 residues.